In this sample, the clone carrying this TCR beta chain turned up a few times. Antigen: not known. The V gene's germline CDR1 is SGHRS and CDR2 YFSETQ. CDR3 length equals 16 residues. The J segment lost 0 bases and the V segment lost 4 bases, leaving 9 bases of the junction unmatched. The starting material, unfractionated whole blood, was used for total RNA extraction. This entry is derived from a study of human T cells and chemical hapten exposure. Library preparation tagged each individual cDNA molecule with a unique molecular identifier. MiXCR was run by TCRdb on the 5' RACE reads, yielding one entry per CDR3 protein. The sample holds 80,000 or so distinct CDR3 sequences; 15% to 20% are singletons and the top ten take 6.8%. Study-wide points: DPC sensitization left the count of TCRs above 1 in 1000 unchanged.

The chain couples TRBV5-1 to TRBJ1-1, with 7 bases lining up with TRBD1. The source is a female donor in good health. The CDR3, as DNA: TGCGCCAGCAGCCCCGGGACAGCAGCTTTGAACACTGAAGCTTTCTTT. Its translation: CASSPGTAALNTEAFF.